These T cell receptor beta chains were read from a single sample in a study of blood T cell repertoires in COVID-19. Profiling relied on immunoSEQ multiplex PCR, and the TCRdb table lists in-frame clones only, not all of them. The sample contains roughly 280,000 clones, about 88% of which appear only once. The sample comprised PBMCs or T cells enriched from blood (not recorded which). The receptors were sampled from a woman aged 45-65 years who had recovered from COVID-19. Both conserved end residues are trimmed from each CDR3. Some rows mark clone size as missing; the rest say once, few, many or name a class of expanded clone.

TRBJ2-7,TRBV2,once,ASSSLAITYEQY
TRBJ2-3,TRBV4-1,-,ASSQGGGLAPTDTQY
TRBJ2-7,TRBV15,-,ATSRGTSYEQY
TRBJ2-2,TRBV7-7,-,ASSPQAGGNTGELF
TRBJ1-3,TRBV7-9,-,ASSPQGLGNTIY
TRBJ1-1,TRBV6-5,-,ASSYTNNPLNTEAF
TRBJ2-1,TRBV3-1/TRBV3-2,once,ASSQDPPGTSGPSSYNEQF
TRBJ1-2,TRBV5-5,-,ASSPALRRDNGYT
TRBJ2-7,TRBV27,-,ASMAPYRGSYEQY
TRBJ1-1,TRBV25-1,once,ASSGRDRRLNTEAF
TRBJ2-7,TRBV28,-,ASSSSTGTSYYEQY
TRBJ1-5,TRBV19,-,ATQQEQRQH